Shown below are 10 T cell receptor beta chains from a single sample sequenced in a study of response to subunit inactivated influenza vaccine. TCRdb redid the calling of the RT-PCR reads with MiXCR, one entry per CDR3 protein. The sample carries a few hundred thousand distinct CDR3 sequences, 7.2% recorded once. Sequencing used PBMCs from blood, obtained around 25 months after vaccination. Every receptor here comes from a man in his fifties or sixties who received an inactivated influenza vaccine.

This clonotype showed up just a few times. The chain carries TRBV30 and TRBJ1-1; no firm D call. This CDR3 has 12 amino acids. Germline CDR1 and CDR2: GTSNPN and SVGIG (reference sequence). The CDR3 protein is CVLAQANTEAFF. Here the CDR3 DNA reads TGTGTCCTGGCCCAGGCGAACACTGAAGCTTTCTTT. The whole variable domain, remainder taken from reference TRBV30 and TRBJ1-1, is SQTIHQWPATLVQPVGSPLSLECTVEGTSNPNLYWYRQAAGRGLQLLFYSVGIGQISSEVPQNLSASRPQDRQFILSSKKLLLSDSGFYLCVLAQANTEAFFGQGTRLTVV.

The chain employs TRBV7-2 and TRBJ1-1; D is undetermined. The germline CDR1 and CDR2 sequences are SGHTA and FQGNSA. There are 15 residues in the CDR3. Deletions cut 5 bases from V and 4 bases from J, with 17 bases between. The CDR3 bases are TGTGCCAGCAGCCTCCGGCCCAGGAGTTCCACTGAAGCTTTCTTT. The encoded protein is CASSLRPRSSTEAFF.

This chain connects TRBV7-2 to TRBJ1-5; D is perhaps TRBD1 (6 bases). Germline V gives CDR1 SGHTA, CDR2 FQGNSA. Between the trimmed V and J ends, which lost 8 bases and 9 bases, there was a span of 17 bases. CDR3 length equals 13 residues. CDR3 in amino acids: CASSLLGGGPQHF. The CDR3 coding sequence is TGTGCCAGCTCCCTCTTAGGAGGGGGGCCCCAGCATTTT.

Many counts were recorded for this clonotype. The chain is built from TRBV4-2 and TRBJ1-1; D is possibly TRBD1 (6 bases). CDR1 is LGHNA, CDR2 YNFKEQ, per germline. Between the trimmed V and J ends, which lost 0 bases and 5 bases, there was a span of 16 bases. This CDR3 is built from 16 residues. The CDR3, as DNA: TGTGCCAGCAGCCAAGATTACTGGGGGGCCAGGACTGAAGCTTTCTTT. Protein product: CASSQDYWGARTEAFF.

This clonotype was counted ten times or more. The chain links TRBV5-1 to TRBJ2-1; 9 nucleotides agree with TRBD1. Germline loops: CDR1 SGHRS, CDR2 YFSETQ. The CDR3 is made up of 15 amino acids. J lost 4 bases, V lost 5 bases, and 7 bases had no gene match. The CDR3, as DNA: TGCGCCAGCAGTCTCGGACAGGGGACTTACAATGAGCAGTTCTTC. This sequence encodes CASSLGQGTYNEQFF.

This clonotype was seen at least ten times. The chain carries TRBV6-5 and TRBJ2-7; weak D call: TRBD2 (5 bases). The CDR3 is 16 residues long. Trimming left V 2 bases short and J 1 base short, with 15 bases between. CDR1 and CDR2 from the germline V gene are MNHEY and SVGAGI. As DNA, the CDR3 is TGTGCCAGCAGTTACGGTACCCACGGGGTGTCCTACGAGCAGTACTTC. Its protein is CASSYGTHGVSYEQYF.

This clonotype was seen repeatedly, ten times or more. The chain couples TRBV18 to TRBJ1-2; no definite D call. The germline CDR1 and CDR2 sequences are KGHSH and LQKENI. The CDR3 is 12 amino acids. V was trimmed by 6 bases and J by 4 bases, leaving 9 bases between them. The CDR3: CASSVDGYGYTF. CDR3 sequence (DNA): TGTGCCAGCTCCGTCGATGGCTATGGCTACACCTTC.

This clonotype was counted at least ten times. The chain combines TRBV29-1 with TRBJ2-2; 8 bases are shared with TRBD1. The CDR3 spans 14 residues. The trim removed 3 bases at V and 3 bases at J, leaving 3 bases unmatched. The germline V gene has CDR1 SQVTM and CDR2 ANQGSEA. This CDR3 is CSVDAQGDTGELFF. Here the CDR3 DNA reads TGCAGCGTTGACGCACAGGGGGACACCGGGGAGCTGTTTTTT.

The chain combines TRBV5-1 with TRBJ2-5; D is unresolved. This CDR3 has 12 amino acids. Trimming stripped 6 bases from V and 5 bases from J, with 11 bases between. Germline CDR1 SGHRS, CDR2 YFSETQ. This chain's CDR3 is CASNLNWETQYF. The CDR3 bases are TGCGCCAGCAACCTCAACTGGGAGACCCAGTACTTC.

This clonotype appeared a few times. DNA of the CDR3: TGCAGTGCTAGAGGGCTAGCGGGCTCAGATACGCAGTATTTT. Protein product: CSARGLAGSDTQYF. The V call is TRBV20-1, the J call TRBJ2-3, with 8 positions matching TRBD2. The CDR3 length is 14 residues. J gave up 4 bases and V 1 base, and 4 bases lay outside the gene matches. Germline V lookup: CDR1 DFQATT, CDR2 SNEGSKA (reference sequence).